The 20 T cell receptor beta chains listed next were all sequenced from one sample in a study of T cell responses to AZD1222 COVID-19 vaccine. Data came from immunoSEQ multiplex PCR; TCRdb stores just in-frame clones and leaves some out. The sample shows about 150,000 clones, about nine tenths of them seen only once. The specimen comprised peripheral blood, sampled 28 days after the second AZD1222 dose. These receptors all come from an adult who received the AZD1222 COVID-19 vaccine.

The V and J genes are TRBV13 and TRBJ2-7, with D possibly TRBD2 on 5 matching bases. Germline V lookup: CDR1 PRHDT, CDR2 FYEKMQ (reference sequence). The CDR3 length is 12 residues. V shed 5 bases and J shed 2 bases, with 7 bases lying between them. The CDR3 sequence is CASSTGAYEQYF. The CDR3 DNA reads as TGTGCCAGCAGCACCGGGGCCTACGAGCAGTACTTC.

The chain links TRBV3-1 (or the pseudogene TRBV3-2) to TRBJ2-2; 14 bases align to TRBD2. V was clipped by 4 bases and J by 6 bases; unmatched bases: 1. The CDR3 is 15 amino acids. Germline V lookup: CDR1 LGHDT, CDR2 YNNKEL (reference sequence). This chain's CDR3 is CASSLGLAGAGELFF. The CDR3 DNA reads as TGTGCCAGCAGCCTGGGACTAGCGGGAGCCGGGGAGCTGTTTTTT.

In this sample, this clone turned up a few times. The chain employs TRBV28 and TRBJ2-1; 10 bases are shared with TRBD2. This CDR3 region has 21 residues. The germline gives CDR1 MDHEN, CDR2 SYDVKM. Germline trimming cut 3 bases from V and 2 bases from J; bases unmatched to any gene: 19. CDR3 coding DNA: TGTGCCAGCAGTTTTTATTTTTCGGATAACAAGCGGGAGGGCACCTACAATGAGCAGTTCTTC. This encodes CASSFYFSDNKREGTYNEQFF.

This chain uses TRBV27 with TRBJ1-2, with D hard to call. Germline V gene data show CDR1 as MNHEY and CDR2 as SMNVEV (reference sequence). This CDR3 comprises 13 residues. Trimming took 2 bases from V and 6 from J, leaving 10 bases between them. Here the CDR3 DNA reads TGTGCCAGCAGTTTAGGTACTAGGGATGGCTACACCTTC. It yields the protein CASSLGTRDGYTF.

The CDR3 loop is CASSGGQETWYF. CDR3 nucleotides: TGTGCCAGCAGTGGAGGACAGGAGACGTGGTACTTC. The rearrangement links TRBV28 to TRBJ2-4, with 7 bases identical to TRBD1. The trim removed 5 bases at V and 15 bases at J, leaving 10 bases unmatched. The CDR3 loop spans 12 amino acids. Germline V gene sequence: CDR1 MDHEN, CDR2 SYDVKM.

This sequence joins TRBV3-1 (or the pseudogene TRBV3-2) and TRBJ1-1; D ambiguous. CDR1 is LGHDT and CDR2 is YNNKEL in the germline V gene (reference sequence). Trimming left V 0 bases short and J 1 base short, with 15 bases between. The CDR3 sequence is 17 residues long. The CDR3 protein is CASSQDPYTFENTEAFF. Here the CDR3 DNA reads TGTGCCAGCAGCCAAGACCCCTATACGTTCGAGAACACTGAAGCTTTCTTT.

The genes are TRBV6-6 and TRBJ2-4; 14 nucleotides align to TRBD2. J lost 1 base, V lost 5 bases, and 7 bases had no gene match. The germline gives CDR1 MNHNY, CDR2 SVGAGI (reference sequence). The CDR3 has 18 amino acids. The CDR3 region is CASSPTSGRAAAKNIQYF. The CDR3 DNA reads as TGTGCCAGCAGTCCGACTAGCGGGAGGGCCGCGGCCAAAAACATTCAGTACTTC.

The chain links TRBV19 to TRBJ1-5; tentatively, D is TRBD1 (6 bases). CDR3 length: 15 amino acids. Germline CDR1 reads LNHDA; CDR2 reads SQIVND (reference sequence). V lost 6 bases to trimming and J lost 5 bases, with 17 bases between them. The CDR3 sequence: CASSTMSGAYQPQHF. CDR3 DNA: TGTGCCAGTAGCACCATGTCGGGGGCTTATCAGCCCCAGCATTTT.

The J gene is TRBJ2-3, the V gene TRBV6-8; a possible D gene is TRBD2 (6 bases). This CDR3 has 15 amino acids. Germline CDR1 and CDR2: MNHGY and SAAAGT. V was pared by 1 base and J by 2 bases, with 10 bases between. The CDR3 spells CASSYWDSYTDTQYF. The DNA for the CDR3 is TGTGCCAGCAGTTACTGGGACTCTTACACAGATACGCAGTATTTT.

The chain recombines TRBV6-6 with TRBJ2-7; TRBD1 is a possible D gene (7 bases). The CDR3 spans 16 residues. From germline, CDR1 is MNHNY and CDR2 SVGAGI (reference sequence). The ends were cut back, 0 bases at V and 3 bases at J, with 15 bases in the middle. The CDR3 DNA reads as TGTGCCAGCAGTTACTCGAGGATTCAGGGGGGCTACGAGCAGTACTTC. It translates to CASSYSRIQGGYEQYF.

The chain couples TRBV13 to TRBJ1-2; D not resolved. The CDR3 covers 15 residues. V lost 1 base to trimming and J lost 2 bases, with 11 bases between them. CDR1 is PRHDT, CDR2 FYEKMQ, per germline (reference sequence). The CDR3 DNA is TGTGCCAGCAGCTTAGCGTCAAGGGTCAACTATGGCTACACCTTC. Translated: CASSLASRVNYGYTF.

The rearrangement links TRBV5-4 to TRBJ1-1; TRBD1 might be the D (6 bases). Per the germline V gene, CDR1 is SGHNT and CDR2 is YYREEE (reference sequence). Trimming stripped 4 bases from V and 4 bases from J, with 17 bases between. This CDR3 contains 15 residues. The CDR3 region is CASSEDSRRLTEAFF. The CDR3 DNA reads TGTGCCAGCAGCGAGGACAGCCGCCGTCTCACTGAAGCTTTCTTT.

The V and J genes are TRBV27 and TRBJ1-1, with a weak D call TRBD1 (6 bases). Between the trimmed V and J ends, which lost 5 bases and 0 bases, there was a span of 13 bases. Germline CDR1 and CDR2: MNHEY and SMNVEV (reference sequence). The CDR3 covers 15 residues. CDR3 residues: CASSPDRIMNTEAFF. CDR3 nucleotide sequence: TGTGCCAGCAGTCCCGACAGGATCATGAACACTGAAGCTTTCTTT.

The gene calls are TRBV4-3 and TRBJ2-7; D remains ambiguous. CDR3 size: 15 residues. The V end lost 4 bases, the J end lost 1 base, and 14 bases lay between the germline ends. Germline V CDR1 and CDR2: LGHNA, YSLEER. The CDR3 loop is CASSPQEADSYEQYF. CDR3 nucleotides: TGCGCCAGCAGCCCCCAAGAGGCGGATTCCTACGAGCAGTACTTC.

The chain is built from TRBV2 and TRBJ1-5; 7 nucleotides align to TRBD1. V was clipped by 7 bases and J by 0 bases; unmatched bases: 3. This CDR3 is 14 amino acids long. Germline V lookup: CDR1 SNHLY, CDR2 FYNNEI. CDR3 amino acids: CASTQGDSNQPQHF. CDR3 DNA sequence: TGTGCCAGCACTCAGGGGGATAGCAATCAGCCCCAGCATTTT.

V is TRBV7-8 and J is TRBJ1-5; D not resolved. CDR1 is SGHVS and CDR2 is FQNEAQ in the germline V gene. V lost 1 base and J 2 bases, leaving 0 bases between the germline ends. The CDR3 has 12 amino acids. The CDR3 DNA reads TGTGCCAGCAGCTTAGGCAATCAGCCCCAGCATTTT. This sequence encodes CASSLGNQPQHF.

The chain carries TRBV10-1 and TRBJ1-6; the match to TRBD1 covers 10 bases. CDR1 is WNHNN, CDR2 SYGVQD, per germline (reference sequence). The CDR3 extends over 16 amino acids. V trimming: 3 bases; J trimming: 6 bases; junction bases outside the gene matches: 5. The chain's CDR3 is CASSEGTGDLNSPLHF. CDR3 nucleotide sequence: TGCGCCAGCAGTGAAGGGACAGGGGACCTTAATTCACCCCTCCACTTT.

The chain links TRBV10-1 to TRBJ2-7, with D perhaps matching TRBD2 (5 bases). Trimming cost V 4 bases and J 4 bases, with 11 bases left between them. The CDR3 covers 13 residues. Germline values: CDR1 WNHNN, CDR2 SYGVQD (reference sequence). In DNA, the CDR3 is TGCGCCAGCAGTGGAGGGCCTCCTTACGAGCAGTACTTC. Amino acids: CASSGGPPYEQYF.

The CDR3 DNA sequence: TGTGCCAGCAGCCCTTCGGGCAGGGAGTTTACTGAAGCTTTCTTT. Protein product: CASSPSGREFTEAFF. This chain links TRBV11-2 with TRBJ1-1, with TRBD1 as a possible D gene (5 bases). V lost 5 bases and J lost 5, with 18 bases in between. Germline-derived CDR1 and CDR2 are SGHAT and FQNNGV. The CDR3 is made up of 15 amino acids.

J is TRBJ1-5 and V is TRBV19; 7 bases match TRBD1. This CDR3 is built from 17 residues. Trimming cost V 5 bases and J 11 bases; bases outside gene matches: 21. CDR1 is LNHDA, CDR2 SQIVND, per germline (reference sequence). The CDR3: CASSPGTLPRQGSSQHF. CDR3 sequence (DNA): TGTGCCAGTAGTCCCGGGACTCTCCCGAGACAGGGTTCGTCCCAGCATTTT. The whole variable domain, remainder taken from reference TRBV19 and TRBJ1-5, is DGGITQSPKYLFRKEGQNVTLSCEQNLNHDAMYWYRQDPGQGLRLIYYSQIVNDFQKGDIAEGYSVSREKKESFPLTVTSAQKNPTAFYLCASSPGTLPRQGSSQHFGDGTRLSIL.